The sequence of this TCR beta chain was determined in a study of blood T cell repertoires in COVID-19 (dated by TCRdb to 2020 to 2022). Regarding the research as a whole: Collaborator samples came from the United States, Italy and Spain and covered acute and convalescent phases of COVID-19. Where HLA class I and class II types were available, the types were taken from metadata supplied by the sample provider, not from assay-based typing. Deeply sampled blood TCRbeta repertoires from subjects exposed to, actively infected with, or recovered from COVID-19 were included in the dataset. The samples were drawn from the first 160 participants of the ongoing ImmuneRACE study and from about 1,200 subjects provided by 6 global collaborators. A de-identified subject ID, COVID-19 status, age in years and sex were almost always included in the sample metadata. The repertoires were made available in a free public database intended to serve as a resource for research on the immune response to SARS-CoV-2. The prospective study material was composed of cDNA or gDNA derived from T cells, B-cell-depleted T cells, or PBMCs.

TCRbeta CDR3 regions were amplified from genomic DNA using the immunoSEQ Assay, a bias-controlled multiplex PCR. Processing in the source paper ran as follows. The number of nucleated cells in each sample was estimated by amplification of reference gene primers within the assay. To quantify the absolute abundance of each unique TCRbeta CDR3 rearrangement, sequence reads were collapsed and filtered. For each sample, productive Simpson clonality was calculated as the square root of Simpson's diversity index over productive rearrangements. The immuneACCESS repertoire file appears here via TCRdb, limited to in-frame rearrangements. These files lack a portion of the clones; in checked studies, under half of the deficit traces to unresolved V genes, and the cause of the others is not known. V, J and clone size are those of that table, while D and trimming were read from the DNA. The sample table records roughly 190,000 clones; 75% to 90% of these occur just once. Roughly 7.7% of the sample is in the top ten clones.

Whole blood was collected in K2EDTA tubes by collaborating institutions according to the institutions' own protocols. Collaborator samples were shipped for TCRbeta analysis as frozen whole blood, isolated PBMCs, or DNA extracted from either sample type. The sample holds one count of this clone. Its antigen is unknown. Base qualities are missing; no much larger clone stands one base away. Study-wide findings and limitations: How much clinical and demographic metadata was included differed by source and by participant, and the metadata was provided uncurated.

Per the germline V gene (reference sequence), GTSNPN is the CDR1 and SVGIG is the CDR2. Germline trimming amounts to 5 bases on V and 7 bases on J, with 8 as the count of junction bases outside the gene matches. Reading from cysteine to phenylalanine, the CDR3 counts 13 amino acids. Only the CDR3 portion is preserved as DNA: 39 bases, with reading frame beginning at the first base. The rearrangement combines TRBV30 with TRBJ1-2; TRBD1 agrees with 9 junctional bases. The sequenced material came from peripheral blood. The sequence derives from a woman aged 55-69 years with acute or convalescent COVID-19. The nucleotide sequence reads TGTGCCTGGTGGGACAGGGCCCAGGGTGGCTACACCTTC. This encodes CAWWDRAQGGYTF.